One sample yielded the 19 T cell receptor beta chains listed below, sequenced in a study of T cell responses to AZD1222 COVID-19 vaccine. The table came from immunoSEQ multiplex PCR; TCRdb's copy has only in-frame clones and leaves some out. The sample holds some 120,000 clones; approximately 89% are singletons and the top ten take 8% to 13%. Sample: peripheral blood, taken on day 0 of AZD1222 vaccination. These receptor sequences come from an adult in good health.

V is TRBV7-3 and J is TRBJ2-7; the D call may be TRBD1 or TRBD2 (6 bases each). The CDR3 loop spans 13 amino acids. The ends were cut back, 5 bases at V and 6 bases at J, with 14 bases in the middle. In germline, CDR1 is SGHTA, CDR2 FQGTGA. The CDR3 region is CASSPSGASEQYF. CDR3 DNA: TGTGCCAGCAGCCCCTCGGGGGCATCCGAGCAGTACTTC.

The chain couples TRBV4-3 to TRBJ2-3; D is ambiguous. From germline, CDR1 is LGHNA and CDR2 YSLEER. The CDR3 is made up of 14 amino acids. V lost 0 bases to trimming and J lost 2 bases, with 6 bases between them. The CDR3 loop is CASSQDSVTDTQYF. CDR3 sequence (DNA): TGCGCCAGCAGCCAAGATTCTGTCACAGATACGCAGTATTTT.

The chain has TRBV25-1 and TRBJ2-7; D gene ambiguous. This CDR3 contains 14 residues. Trimming left V 5 bases short and J 1 base short, with 12 bases between. Germline-derived CDR1 and CDR2 are MGHDK and SYGVNS. The CDR3 nucleotides read TGTGCCAGCAGTCGCTCTGCGGCTTCCTACGAGCAGTACTTC. Translated: CASSRSAASYEQYF.

This sequence joins TRBV7-9 and TRBJ2-1, with TRBD2 matching 11 bases. Germline loops: CDR1 SEHNR, CDR2 FQNEAQ (reference sequence). Trimming removed 5 bases from V and 7 bases from J; junction bases left unmatched: 10. This CDR3 is 16 amino acids long. The DNA for the CDR3 is TGTGCCAGCAGCCTGGTAGCGGGGGGGCCGGTTAATGAGCAGTTCTTC. Translation: CASSLVAGGPVNEQFF. Full variable domain (outside the CDR3, taken from reference TRBV7-9 and TRBJ2-1): DTGVSQNPRHKITKRGQNVTFRCDPISEHNRLYWYRQTLGQGPEFLTYFQNEAQLEKSRLLSDRFSAERPKGSFSTLEIQRTEQGDSAMYLCASSLVAGGPVNEQFFGPGTRLTVL.

This clone showed up just once. The V gene is TRBV2, the J gene TRBJ1-1; D perhaps matches TRBD1 (5 bases). The CDR3 extends over 14 amino acids. Germline lookup yields CDR1 SNHLY and CDR2 FYNNEI. Trimming pared 6 bases from V and 3 bases from J, leaving 14 bases between. The CDR3 coding sequence is TGTGCCAGCAGCTTAACGAGGGGAGACACTGAAGCTTTCTTT. Amino acid sequence: CASSLTRGDTEAFF. The full variable domain, rest sourced from reference TRBV2 and TRBJ1-1, is EPEVTQTPSHQVTQMGQEVILRCVPISNHLYFYWYRQILGQKVEFLVSFYNNEISEKSEIFDDQFSVERPDGSNFTLKIRSTKLEDSAMYFCASSLTRGDTEAFFGQGTRLTVV.

The chain combines TRBV20-1 with TRBJ1-5; D uncertain. Germline values: CDR1 DFQATT, CDR2 SNEGSKA (reference sequence). V lost 3 bases to trimming and J lost 4 bases, with 13 bases between them. This CDR3 is built from 14 residues. The CDR3 nucleotides are TGCAGTGCTAGTGCGGGCCAGATAAATCAGCCCCAGCATTTT. Translating gives CSASAGQINQPQHF.

This chain's CDR3 is CASSSDIGNTIYF. CDR3 DNA sequence: TGTGCCAGCTCATCGGACATCGGAAACACCATATATTTT. V gene TRBV18 combines with J gene TRBJ1-3, with a weak D call TRBD1 (5 bases). From germline, CDR1 is KGHSH and CDR2 LQKENI. CDR3 length: 13 amino acids. V lost 5 bases and J lost 4, with 9 bases in between.

J is TRBJ2-7 and V is TRBV24-1; D gene ambiguous. This CDR3 is built from 15 residues. The germline CDR1 and CDR2 sequences are KGHDR and SFDVKD. V lost 5 bases to trimming and J lost 3 bases, with 16 bases between them. The CDR3 loop is CATSAFRNKNYEQYF. The DNA of the CDR3 is TGTGCCACCAGTGCCTTCAGGAACAAGAACTACGAGCAGTACTTC.

This rearrangement joins TRBV18 to TRBJ2-5; D ambiguous. V gave up 0 bases and J gave up 1 base, with 3 bases separating them. The CDR3 has 13 residues. Per the germline V gene, CDR1 is KGHSH and CDR2 is LQKENI. The DNA for the CDR3 is TGTGCCAGCTCACCACCCTCCCAAGAGACCCAGTACTTC. Translation: CASSPPSQETQYF.

This CDR3 reads CASSVTGVSGNTIYF. DNA for the CDR3: TGCGCCAGCAGCGTCACAGGGGTTTCAGGAAACACCATATATTTT. This chain uses TRBV5-1 with TRBJ1-3; 7 positions match TRBD1. J gave up 4 bases and V 4 bases, and 8 bases lay outside the gene matches. The CDR3 length is 15 residues. CDR1 SGHRS and CDR2 YFSETQ come from the germline V gene.

This clone was counted a few times. This chain connects TRBV14 to TRBJ1-4, with D possibly TRBD1 on 6 matching bases. V was cut by 2 bases and J by 5 bases, with 12 bases left in between. This CDR3 region has 15 residues. The germline CDR1 and CDR2 sequences are SGHDN and FVKESK. This CDR3 is CASSQSRGRNEKLFF. CDR3 DNA: TGTGCCAGCAGCCAAAGCAGGGGCAGGAATGAAAAACTGTTTTTT.

The gene calls are TRBV7-9 and TRBJ1-1; tentative D call: TRBD1 (5 bases). This CDR3 has 13 amino acids. In germline, CDR1 is SEHNR, CDR2 FQNEAQ (reference sequence). The V gene lost 5 bases and the J gene lost 1 base, with 8 bases spanning the gap. The CDR3 loop is CASSRTGNTEAFF. For the CDR3, the DNA is TGTGCCAGCAGCCGAACAGGGAACACTGAAGCTTTCTTT.

The rearrangement links TRBV20-1 to TRBJ2-5; D ambiguous. The V and J ends lost 3 bases and 5 bases respectively, with 7 bases between them. There are 11 residues in the CDR3. CDR1 DFQATT and CDR2 SNEGSKA come from the germline V gene (reference sequence). The CDR3 loop is CSARVGETQYF. CDR3 DNA sequence: TGCAGTGCTAGGGTTGGGGAGACCCAGTACTTC.

The sample holds one count of this clone. The chain combines TRBV18 with TRBJ2-7, with 8 positions matching TRBD1. The V gene's germline CDR1 is KGHSH and CDR2 LQKENI. J gave up 5 bases and V 3 bases, and 9 bases lay outside the gene matches. This CDR3 contains 15 residues. The CDR3 DNA is TGTGCCAGCTCACCCAGCACAGGGGGAAGGCACGAGCAGTACTTC. Translation: CASSPSTGGRHEQYF.

The chain joins TRBV30 to TRBJ2-5, with TRBD2 matching over 10 bases. The CDR3 spans 16 residues. Germline V gene data show CDR1 as GTSNPN and CDR2 as SVGIG (reference sequence). The junction had 9 bases not matched to a gene; V was cut back by 0 bases and J by 5 bases. Written as DNA, the CDR3 is TGTGCCTGGAGTGTTTTAGCGGGAGGACGGGGGGAGACCCAGTACTTC. Amino acids: CAWSVLAGGRGETQYF.

Remarks on this clone: At one end, the junction sequence differs from germline, possibly due to a read error. The gene calls are TRBV6-5 and TRBJ2-7, with D possibly being TRBD2 (5 bases). CDR3 length equals 13 residues. Germline CDR1 reads MNHEY; CDR2 reads SVGAGI. CDR3 nucleotides: TGTGCCAGCAGTTATGGAGCAGCCATAACGGAGGACTTC. It encodes CASSYGAAITEDF.

The genes are TRBV28 and TRBJ2-3; perhaps TRBD2 as D (5 bases). This CDR3 comprises 15 residues. CDR1 and CDR2 (germline): MDHEN, SYDVKM. Between the trimmed V and J ends, which lost 3 bases and 10 bases, there was a span of 20 bases. CDR3 sequence: CASSFGKGRSEAQYF. For the CDR3, the DNA is TGTGCCAGCAGTTTCGGGAAGGGCCGGAGTGAGGCGCAGTATTTT.

There are a few counts of this clone. The chain combines TRBV20-1 with TRBJ1-2, with D possibly TRBD1 on 6 matching bases. This CDR3 contains 21 residues. Germline values: CDR1 DFQATT, CDR2 SNEGSKA (reference sequence). Trimming removed 3 bases from V and 1 base from J, with 33 bases in between. The CDR3 spells CSASLGYGQRGFTYRNYGYTF. The CDR3 DNA is TGCAGTGCTAGTTTGGGATACGGACAGAGGGGCTTTACATATCGTAACTATGGCTACACCTTC.

This chain uses TRBV7-6 with TRBJ2-3, with D possibly matching TRBD1 (6 bases). Germline V gene lookup returns CDR1 SGHVS and CDR2 FNYEAQ. The CDR3 length is 14 residues. V was cut by 5 bases and J by 0 bases, with 9 bases left in between. The DNA of the CDR3 is TGTGCCAGCAGCAGGGACACAAGCACAGATACGCAGTATTTT. Translated: CASSRDTSTDTQYF.